This T cell receptor beta chain was sequenced during a study of regulatory T cells in long-lasting Graves disease. This clonotype was seen more than once but under ten times. Compared with germline, one end of the junction differs, possibly owing to a read error. Specified time point: persistent/refractory GD, antithyroid drugs over 5 years with positive TRAb. From PBMCs, RNA was extracted and then used to make the TCR library. Combining iRepertoire HTBI primers with Arm-PCR of CDR3 regions, the authors built TCR beta libraries. As originally analysed: Identification of gene segments yielded more than 60 TRBV and 13 to 15 TRBJ across samples. TCRdb reanalysed the multiplex PCR reads using MiXCR and keeps one entry per CDR3 protein. The authors' filters were not applied to this entry. Of a few hundred thousand distinct CDR3 sequences detected, about a quarter appear once; the ten largest clones hold about a quarter.

Germline V gene lookup returns CDR1 MDHEN and CDR2 SYDVKM. CDR3 length: 16 amino acids. The sequence was obtained from a female donor with Graves disease. Source: peripheral blood mononuclear cells (PBMCs), taken when the disease was refractory, from a patient treated with antithyroid drugs. The chain couples TRBV28 to TRBJ2-7; the D gene could be TRBD1 or TRBD2 (5 bases each). CDR3 in DNA: TGTGCCAGCAGTTCCCCCCTTGGGGGACCCTCCTTCGAGCAGTACTTC. Translated: CASSSPLGGPSFEQYF.